This TCR beta chain was documented in a study of blood T cell repertoires in COVID-19. Germline CDR1 and CDR2: SGHNT and YENEEA. The CDR3 has 13 amino acids. V gave up 5 bases and J gave up 6 bases, with 11 bases separating them. Sequencing was performed with immunoSEQ multiplex PCR; in TCRdb, only in-frame clones are kept and a portion is missing. This table has approximately 94,000 clones, roughly 90% appearing once. The V call is TRBV11-3, the J call TRBJ2-1; possible D gene TRBD1, 5 bases. Specimen: peripheral blood. The receptor's source is a young man in a cohort sampled during active COVID-19. The CDR3 DNA follows: TGTGCCAGCAGCCTCGACAGCCCCAATGAGCAGTTCTTC. It yields the protein CASSLDSPNEQFF.